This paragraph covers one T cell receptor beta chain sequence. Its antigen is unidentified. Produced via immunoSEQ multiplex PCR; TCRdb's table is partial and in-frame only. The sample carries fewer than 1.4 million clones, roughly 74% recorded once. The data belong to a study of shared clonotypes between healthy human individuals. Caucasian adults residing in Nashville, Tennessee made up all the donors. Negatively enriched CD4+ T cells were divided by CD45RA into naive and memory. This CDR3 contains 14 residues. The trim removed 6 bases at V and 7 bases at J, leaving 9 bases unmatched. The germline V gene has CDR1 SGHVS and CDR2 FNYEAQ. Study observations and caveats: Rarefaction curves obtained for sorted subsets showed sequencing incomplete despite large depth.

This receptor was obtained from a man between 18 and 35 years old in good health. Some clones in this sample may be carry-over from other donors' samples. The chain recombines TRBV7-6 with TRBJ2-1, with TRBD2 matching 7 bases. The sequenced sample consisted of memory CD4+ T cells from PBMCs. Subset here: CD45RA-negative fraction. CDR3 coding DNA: TGTGCCAGCAGTCCTGGACTAGGAAGGAATGAGCAGTTCTTC. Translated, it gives CASSPGLGRNEQFF.